The subject of this entry is one T cell receptor beta chain. Its antigen remains unidentified. This record comes from a study of T cell responses to AZD1222 COVID-19 vaccine. CDR3 length: 14 amino acids. Germline CDR1 reads MNHEY; CDR2 reads SVGAGI. Trimming pared 10 bases from V and 8 bases from J, leaving 20 bases between. Profiled with immunoSEQ multiplex PCR; TCRdb holds only in-frame clones, not every one. The sample holds more than 90,000 clones; 75% to 90% are singletons and the top ten take roughly 7%. Study findings and constraints: Donors, mostly white British, included more females; clonal diversity was possibly underestimated.

This sequence originates from an adult who received the AZD1222 COVID-19 vaccine. The material was peripheral blood, obtained 28 days after the second AZD1222 dose. This chain connects TRBV6-5 to TRBJ2-2, with D possibly matching TRBD1 (7 bases). CDR3 DNA: TGTGCCATCCTAGCCCCAGGGGGGACGGGGGAGCTGTTTTTT. Its translation is CAILAPGGTGELFF.